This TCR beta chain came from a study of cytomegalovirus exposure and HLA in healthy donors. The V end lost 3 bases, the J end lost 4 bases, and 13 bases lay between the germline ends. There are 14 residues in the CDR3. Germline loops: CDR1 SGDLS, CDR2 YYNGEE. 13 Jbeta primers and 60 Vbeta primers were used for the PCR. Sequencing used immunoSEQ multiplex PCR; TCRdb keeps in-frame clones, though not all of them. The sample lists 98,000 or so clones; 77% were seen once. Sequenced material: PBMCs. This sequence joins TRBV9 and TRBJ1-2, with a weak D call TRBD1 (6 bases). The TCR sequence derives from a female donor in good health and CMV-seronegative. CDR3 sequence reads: CASSDPQGFYGYTF. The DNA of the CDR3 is TGTGCCAGCAGCGACCCACAGGGTTTCTATGGCTACACCTTC.